This T cell receptor (beta chain) was sequenced for a study of cytomegalovirus exposure and HLA in healthy donors. The length of the CDR3 is 16 residues. Germline trimming cut 5 bases from V and 3 bases from J; bases unmatched to any gene: 10. Germline CDR1 and CDR2: SEHNR and FQNEAQ (reference sequence). The table came from immunoSEQ multiplex PCR; TCRdb's copy has only in-frame clones and leaves some out. The sample lists roughly 56,000 clones, 90% to 95% occurring once. The sample consisted of PBMCs. The J gene is TRBJ1-2, the V gene TRBV7-9; 9 bases are a match to TRBD1. This receptor was obtained from a man between 18 and 35 years old in good health and CMV-seronegative. CDR3 in amino acids: CASSIDGTGSDYGYTF. The CDR3 nucleotides are TGTGCCAGCAGCATAGACGGGACAGGGAGCGACTATGGCTACACCTTC.